The present T cell receptor beta chain was sequenced within a study of Graves' ophthalmopathy and Graves' hyperthyroidism. Study as a whole: There was a collection of peripheral blood at initial diagnosis, before any treatment.

Beta-chain TCR CDR3 regions were amplified from RNA transcripts. The authors performed first-round RT-PCR with HTBI primers and then a second-round multiplex PCR. TCRdb re-called the multiplex PCR reads with MiXCR, one entry per CDR3 protein. The sample includes 500,000 to 800,000 distinct CDR3 sequences, over 40% of them seen just once. In this cohort, patients with other autoimmune diseases, uncontrolled infections, pregnancy or lactation were excluded. The J segment lost 1 base and the V segment lost 3 bases, leaving 10 bases of the junction unmatched. CDR1 is SQVTM and CDR2 is ANQGSEA in the germline V gene. CDR3 length: 17 residues.

Sequenced input: peripheral blood. The genes are TRBV29-1 and TRBJ1-5; 9 positions match TRBD1. This clonotype was obtained from an adult man with Graves' ophthalmopathy. Here the CDR3 DNA reads TGCAGCGTTGAGGTCCGATGGACAGGGGAGAGCAATCAGCCCCAGCATTTT. Translating it yields CSVEVRWTGESNQPQHF.